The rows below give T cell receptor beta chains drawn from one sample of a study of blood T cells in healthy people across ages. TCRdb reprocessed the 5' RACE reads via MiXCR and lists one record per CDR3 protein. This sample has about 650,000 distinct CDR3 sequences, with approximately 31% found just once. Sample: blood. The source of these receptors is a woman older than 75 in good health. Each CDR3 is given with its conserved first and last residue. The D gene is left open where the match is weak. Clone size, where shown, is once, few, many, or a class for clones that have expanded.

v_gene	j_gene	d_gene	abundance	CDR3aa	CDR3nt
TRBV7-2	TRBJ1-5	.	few	CASSSVDRTNQPQHF	TGTGCCAGCAGCTCCGTCGACAGGACCAATCAGCCCCAGCATTTT
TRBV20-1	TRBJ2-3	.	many	CSVTQLIGGTDTQYF	TGCAGTGTCACCCAACTTATAGGGGGCACAGATACGCAGTATTTT
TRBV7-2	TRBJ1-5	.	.	CASSLEGGLQVNQPQHF	TGTGCCAGCAGCTTAGAGGGGGGACTACAAGTAAATCAGCCCCAGCATTTT
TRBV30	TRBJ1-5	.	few	CAWSVRSLLAYDVRNQPQHF	TGTGCCTGGAGTGTACGGTCCCTCCTGGCTTACGACGTGCGCAATCAGCCCCAGCATTTT
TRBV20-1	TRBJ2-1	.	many	CSARDQQTYNEQFF	TGCAGTGCTAGAGATCAACAGACTTACAATGAGCAGTTCTTC
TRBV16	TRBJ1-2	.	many	CASHRTAGGYYGYTF	TGTGCCAGTCATAGGACAGCCGGAGGATACTATGGCTACACCTTC
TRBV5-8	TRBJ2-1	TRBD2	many	CASSLRGGLTNEQFF	TGTGCCAGCAGCTTGCGGGGGGGACTTACCAATGAGCAGTTCTTC
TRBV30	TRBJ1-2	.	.	CAWTLRGYGYTF	TGTGCCTGGACCTTACGGGGATATGGCTACACCTTC
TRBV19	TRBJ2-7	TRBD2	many	CASSIGLAGVSYEQYF	TGTGCCAGTAGTATCGGACTAGCGGGGGTCTCCTACGAGCAGTACTTC
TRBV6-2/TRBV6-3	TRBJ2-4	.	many	CASSTPRRAGNIQYF	TGTGCCAGCAGTACCCCCCGCAGGGCAGGAAACATTCAGTACTTC
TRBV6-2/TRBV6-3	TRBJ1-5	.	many	CASSLGTRGASNQPQHF	TGTGCCAGCAGCCTTGGGACCCGGGGCGCGAGCAATCAGCCCCAGCATTTT
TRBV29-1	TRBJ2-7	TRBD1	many	CSVQQGSYEQYF	TGCAGCGTTCAACAGGGGTCCTACGAGCAGTACTTC
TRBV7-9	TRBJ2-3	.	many	CASSFRVSPQYF	TGTGCCAGCAGCTTTCGGGTTTCCCCGCAGTATTTT
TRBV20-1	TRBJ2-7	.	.	CSAAGPTSGNEQYF	TGCAGTGCAGCCGGTCCGACTAGTGGGAATGAGCAGTACTTC
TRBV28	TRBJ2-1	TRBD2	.	CASSLTSGDYNEQFF	TGTGCCAGCAGTTTGACTAGCGGGGACTACAATGAGCAGTTCTTC
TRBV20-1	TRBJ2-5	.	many	CSAARGIQETQYF	TGCAGTGCCGCACGGGGGATCCAAGAGACCCAGTACTTC
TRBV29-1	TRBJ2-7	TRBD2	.	CSISGSPSSYEQYF	TGCAGCATTAGCGGGAGTCCTAGCTCCTACGAGCAGTACTTC
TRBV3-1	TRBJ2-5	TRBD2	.	CASSPRSGVETQYF	TGTGCCAGCAGCCCTAGAAGCGGGGTCGAGACCCAGTACTTC
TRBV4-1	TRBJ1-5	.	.	CASSLFGGGGNQPQHF	TGCGCCAGCAGCTTATTCGGAGGGGGAGGTAATCAGCCCCAGCATTTT
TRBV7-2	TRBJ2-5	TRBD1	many	CASSPRTGGTGTQYF	TGTGCCAGCAGCCCGCGGACAGGGGGCACGGGGACCCAGTACTTC
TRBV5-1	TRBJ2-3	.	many	CASRKGDRTDTQYF	TGCGCCAGCAGAAAGGGGGACCGCACAGATACGCAGTATTTT
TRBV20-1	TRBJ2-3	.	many	CSAPPGRLADTQYF	TGCAGTGCGCCCCCGGGCCGACTGGCGGATACGCAGTATTTT
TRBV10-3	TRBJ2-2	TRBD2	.	CAISESSGGGNTGELFF	TGTGCCATCAGTGAGTCTAGCGGGGGGGGAAACACCGGGGAGCTGTTTTTT
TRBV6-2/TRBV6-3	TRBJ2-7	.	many	CASMYDRGSSYEQYF	TGTGCCAGCATGTATGATCGAGGTAGCTCCTACGAGCAGTACTTC
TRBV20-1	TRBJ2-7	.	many	CSAPDPSSYEQYF	TGCAGTGCACCAGACCCGAGCTCCTACGAGCAGTACTTC
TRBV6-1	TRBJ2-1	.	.	CASSDGVFSYEQFF	TGTGCCAGCAGTGACGGGGTTTTCTCCTACGAGCAGTTCTTC
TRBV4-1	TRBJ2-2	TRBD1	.	CASSQWDRETGELFF	TGCGCCAGCAGCCAATGGGACAGGGAAACCGGGGAGCTGTTTTTT
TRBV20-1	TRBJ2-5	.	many	CSATSPLGETQYF	TGCAGTGCTACCTCCCCCCTCGGGGAGACCCAGTACTTC
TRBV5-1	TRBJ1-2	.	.	CASSSGQQYGYTF	TGCGCCAGCAGCTCCGGACAGCAGTATGGCTACACCTTC